What follows are 27 T cell receptor beta chains derived from one specimen sequenced in a study of control samples from healthy donors and cancer patients. Repertoires were generated with immunoSEQ multiplex PCR, while TCRdb's copy carries only in-frame clones and drops some. The sample has just under 75,000 clones, over 75% seen once. The source material was blood. Every receptor here comes from a woman in her forties or fifties in good health.

Here the CDR3 reads CAWSLGQTSNQPQHF. CDR3 DNA sequence: TGTGCCTGGAGTCTGGGACAGACCAGCAATCAGCCCCAGCATTTT. This chain uses TRBV30 with TRBJ1-5; TRBD1 matches 7 bases. The CDR3 loop spans 15 amino acids. V gave up 2 bases and J gave up 1 base; unmatched junction bases: 5. CDR1 is GTSNPN and CDR2 is SVGIG in the germline V gene (reference sequence).

The sample holds one count of this clone. Additional DNA sequences in this sample encode the identical CDR3. This sequence joins TRBV27 and TRBJ2-2; D may be TRBD1 (6 bases). The CDR3 totals 17 residues. The V end lost 3 bases, the J end lost 6 bases, and 20 bases lay between the germline ends. The germline V gene encodes CDR1 MNHEY and CDR2 SMNVEV (reference sequence). CDR3 bases: TGTGCCAGCAGTTTGGTTCCAGGACAGAGTCGTGCCGGGGAGCTGTTTTTT. Amino acids: CASSLVPGQSRAGELFF.

CDR3 bases: TGTGCCAGCAGTGAAGACAGGTATCAGCCCCAGCATTTT. This gives the protein CASSEDRYQPQHF. The gene calls are TRBV2 and TRBJ1-5; TRBD1 is a possible D gene (5 bases). Germline V gene lookup returns CDR1 SNHLY and CDR2 FYNNEI. Trimming stripped 1 base from V and 5 bases from J, with 6 bases between. The CDR3 loop spans 13 amino acids.

J is TRBJ1-1 and V is TRBV30; the D is unclear. This CDR3 is 13 amino acids long. Germline V lookup: CDR1 GTSNPN, CDR2 SVGIG (reference sequence). Trimming cost V 0 bases and J 4 bases, with 9 bases left between them. Here the CDR3 reads CAWSVGWGTEAFF. In DNA form, the CDR3 reads TGTGCCTGGAGTGTGGGGTGGGGCACTGAAGCTTTCTTT.

The chain has TRBV7-9 and TRBJ2-7, with D possibly matching TRBD2 (7 bases). Germline CDR1 SEHNR, CDR2 FQNEAQ (reference sequence). The length of the CDR3 is 12 residues. CDR3 nucleotide sequence: TGTATTTCGGGGGGCGCCTCCTACGAGCAGTACTTC. Protein sequence: CISGGASYEQYF.

This chain joins TRBV29-1 and TRBJ2-7; 9 bases are a match to TRBD2. Germline trimming cut 3 bases from V and 2 bases from J; bases unmatched to any gene: 8. CDR3 length equals 15 residues. Germline lookup yields CDR1 SQVTM and CDR2 ANQGSEA. CDR3: CSVDGGLAGTYEQYF. In nucleotides, the CDR3 is TGCAGCGTTGATGGTGGGCTAGCGGGGACCTACGAGCAGTACTTC.

The gene calls are TRBV2 and TRBJ1-5; D not certain. V gave up 2 bases and J gave up 2 bases, with 13 bases separating them. This CDR3 contains 16 residues. Germline assignment: CDR1 SNHLY and CDR2 FYNNEI. The CDR3 bases are TGTGCCAGCAGTGAATGGCTGGGTAGAGGCAATCAGCCCCAGCATTTT. Amino acids: CASSEWLGRGNQPQHF.

The chain joins TRBV7-9 to TRBJ1-4; D ambiguous. The CDR3 loop spans 11 amino acids. V dropped 7 bases and J dropped 14 bases, with 14 bases sitting between them. CDR1 is SEHNR and CDR2 is FQNEAQ in the germline V gene (reference sequence). In nucleotides, the CDR3 is TGTGCCAGCACCCCACAAGCGGGCCTGTTTTTT. Translation: CASTPQAGLFF. Filled out from reference TRBV7-9 and TRBJ1-4, the complete variable domain reads DTGVSQNPRHKITKRGQNVTFRCDPISEHNRLYWYRQTLGQGPEFLTYFQNEAQLEKSRLLSDRFSAERPKGSFSTLEIQRTEQGDSAMYLCASTPQAGLFFGSGTQLSVL.

The rearrangement uses TRBV6-7 and TRBJ2-1; 7 bases fit TRBD1. TRBV6-7 is an ORF, and what it does is uncertain. This CDR3 has 13 amino acids. CDR3 in amino acids: CALLEDRYNEQFF. In DNA, the CDR3 is TGTGCTCTGCTAGAGGACAGGTACAATGAGCAGTTCTTC.

This chain connects TRBV27 to TRBJ2-7; D perhaps matches TRBD1 (6 bases). Germline V gene data show CDR1 as MNHEY and CDR2 as SMNVEV (reference sequence). The germline V and J ends were trimmed by 5 bases and 5 bases, with 22 bases remaining between them. The CDR3 consists of 16 residues. The CDR3 protein is CASSTPLGGGRNEQYF. The CDR3 DNA follows: TGTGCCAGCAGTACGCCACTAGGGGGTGGGAGAAACGAGCAGTACTTC.

The chain links TRBV19 to TRBJ1-5; 10 bases fit TRBD1. There are 14 residues in the CDR3. CDR1 is LNHDA and CDR2 is SQIVND in the germline V gene (reference sequence). V was clipped by 5 bases and J by 4 bases; unmatched bases: 2. The CDR3 coding sequence is TGTGCCAGTAGTTGGACAGGGGGTAATCAGCCCCAGCATTTT. It specifies CASSWTGGNQPQHF.

The chain uses TRBV5-1 and TRBJ2-1, with 11 bases identical to TRBD2. Trimming took 6 bases from V and 4 from J; bases not matched to a gene: 3. The CDR3 sequence is 14 residues long. Looked up from germline, CDR1 is SGHRS and CDR2 is YFSETQ. The chain's CDR3 is CASNLAGGYNEQFF. CDR3 in DNA: TGCGCCAGCAACCTAGCGGGAGGTTACAATGAGCAGTTCTTC.

The rearrangement uses TRBV5-6 and TRBJ2-5; D is possibly TRBD2 (6 bases). V was pared by 0 bases and J by 1 base, with 13 bases between. CDR1 and CDR2 from the germline V gene are SGHDT and YYEEEE. This CDR3 has 16 residues. The CDR3 sequence: CASSLDWGEAQETQYF. The CDR3 region has the DNA TGTGCCAGCAGCTTGGATTGGGGGGAGGCCCAAGAGACCCAGTACTTC.

The chain uses TRBV28 and TRBJ1-6; no firm D call. V dropped 5 bases and J dropped 10 bases, with 21 bases sitting between them. This CDR3 has 16 residues. CDR1 is MDHEN and CDR2 is SYDVKM in the germline V gene. The CDR3 is CASSTGHKGRGSPLHF. CDR3 DNA sequence: TGTGCCAGCAGTACCGGCCATAAAGGGCGGGGATCACCCCTCCACTTT.

The chain has TRBV24-1 and TRBJ1-5; possible D gene TRBD1, 5 bases. Germline V gene data show CDR1 as KGHDR and CDR2 as SFDVKD. The CDR3 is made up of 15 amino acids. The V gene lost 3 bases and the J gene lost 4 bases, with 12 bases spanning the gap. CDR3 DNA: TGTGCCACCAGTGATGACGGGACGGTTAATCAGCCCCAGCATTTT. It is translated as CATSDDGTVNQPQHF.

The J gene is TRBJ1-1, the V gene TRBV3-1 (or the pseudogene TRBV3-2); unclear D gene. Germline lookup yields CDR1 LGHDT and CDR2 YNNKEL (reference sequence). The ends were cut back, 2 bases at V and 3 bases at J, with 7 bases in the middle. This CDR3 has 13 residues. The CDR3 nucleotides read TGTGCCAGCAGCCAAACACCCTACACTGAAGCTTTCTTT. Protein product: CASSQTPYTEAFF.

The CDR3 loop reads CSATSGNTIYF. CDR3 coding DNA: TGCAGTGCGACCTCTGGAAACACCATATATTTT. The genes are TRBV20-1 and TRBJ1-3; D unresolved. The V end was cut by 6 bases, the J end by 0 bases, with 3 bases between. Per the germline V gene, CDR1 is DFQATT and CDR2 is SNEGSKA (reference sequence). The CDR3 runs to 11 residues.

This chain links TRBV7-3 with TRBJ1-2; D might be TRBD1 (6 bases). The CDR3 length is 13 residues. Germline V lookup: CDR1 SGHTA, CDR2 FQGTGA. Deletions cut 6 bases from V and 2 bases from J, with 10 bases between. The CDR3 is CASSPDRNYGYTF. CDR3 DNA sequence: TGTGCCAGCAGTCCGGACAGAAACTATGGCTACACCTTC.

The gene calls are TRBV6-1 and TRBJ2-5; 7 bases line up with TRBD2. The CDR3 is made up of 15 amino acids. Germline V CDR1 and CDR2: MNHNS, SASEGT. V lost 1 base to trimming and J lost 5 bases; unmatched junction nucleotides: 7. CDR3 nucleotides: TGTGCCAGCAGTGAAGTGGGGGGGGGTCGCGAGACCCAGTACTTC. Protein product: CASSEVGGGRETQYF.

The rearrangement joins TRBV9 to TRBJ1-5; TRBD1 is a possible D gene (5 bases). The CDR3 extends over 16 amino acids. V shed 0 bases and J shed 7 bases, with 17 bases lying between them. Germline values: CDR1 SGDLS, CDR2 YYNGEE. Written as DNA, the CDR3 is TGTGCCAGCAGCGTAGAGGAGGCACAGAGGGACCAGCCCCAGCATTTT. It yields the protein CASSVEEAQRDQPQHF.

This clone was observed once. The gene calls are TRBV30 and TRBJ1-2, with 8 bases that match TRBD1. Per germline, CDR1 GTSNPN and CDR2 SVGIG (reference sequence). J gave up 7 bases and V 6 bases, and 4 bases lay outside the gene matches. This CDR3 region has 11 residues. In DNA, the CDR3 is TGTGCCTGTTCTCAGGGGGCTGGCTACACCTTC. This encodes CACSQGAGYTF.

This clone was counted a few times. CDR3 nucleotide sequence: TGTGCCAGCAGTTCCCTGACAGGGGACTATGGCTACACCTTC. Protein product: CASSSLTGDYGYTF. The genes are TRBV28 and TRBJ1-2; 8 nucleotides align to TRBD1. The CDR3 is 14 residues long. Germline V CDR1 and CDR2: MDHEN, SYDVKM. V lost 4 bases and J lost 3; bases outside the gene matches: 4.

This clone was seen a handful of times. V is TRBV11-3 and J is TRBJ2-2; D is ambiguous. V lost 5 bases and J 2 bases, leaving 9 bases between the germline ends. In germline, CDR1 is SGHNT, CDR2 YENEEA. The CDR3 is 14 amino acids. The CDR3 loop reads CASSPRSNTGELFF. CDR3 bases: TGTGCCAGCAGCCCCCGGAGCAACACCGGGGAGCTGTTTTTT.

The V and J genes are TRBV7-3 and TRBJ1-1, with D unresolved. This CDR3 comprises 16 residues. With 5 bases removed from V and 3 bases from J, the gap between germline ends came to 19 bases. The germline gives CDR1 SGHTA, CDR2 FQGTGA. Here the CDR3 reads CASSPLQRWDDTEAFF. CDR3 nucleotides: TGTGCCAGCAGCCCCCTCCAGAGATGGGATGACACTGAAGCTTTCTTT. Looking up the rest from reference TRBV7-3 and TRBJ1-1 gives the full variable domain: GAGVSQTPSNKVTEKGKYVELRCDPISGHTALYWYRQSLGQGPEFLIYFQGTGAADDSGLPNDRFFAVRPEGSVSTLKIQRTERGDSAVYLCASSPLQRWDDTEAFFGQGTRLTVV.

The J gene is TRBJ2-1, the V gene TRBV24-1; tentatively, D is TRBD2 (5 bases). The CDR3 runs to 16 residues. Germline lookup yields CDR1 KGHDR and CDR2 SFDVKD. V was pared by 3 bases and J by 4 bases, with 15 bases between. CDR3: CATSDPTSGRYNEQFF. The CDR3 coding sequence is TGTGCCACCAGTGATCCCACGAGCGGTCGGTACAATGAGCAGTTCTTC.

The chain is built from TRBV28 and TRBJ2-2; D perhaps matches TRBD2 (6 bases). This CDR3 has 15 amino acids. Germline assignment: CDR1 MDHEN and CDR2 SYDVKM. The V and J ends lost 2 bases and 5 bases respectively, with 12 bases between them. The CDR3 DNA is TGTGCCAGCAGTTTACTAGCGTCGGGGACCGGGGAGCTGTTTTTT. Translated: CASSLLASGTGELFF.

The genes are TRBV28 and TRBJ2-7, with TRBD1 as a possible D gene (5 bases). The V gene's germline CDR1 is MDHEN and CDR2 SYDVKM. V shed 5 bases and J shed 1 base, with 12 bases lying between them. The CDR3 consists of 14 residues. Here the CDR3 reads CASSQIRGSYEQYF. As DNA, the CDR3 is TGTGCCAGCAGTCAAATTAGGGGTTCCTACGAGCAGTACTTC. Full variable domain (outside the CDR3, taken from reference TRBV28 and TRBJ2-7): DVKVTQSSRYLVKRTGEKVFLECVQDMDHENMFWYRQDPGLGLRLIYFSYDVKMKEKGDIPEGYSVSREKKERFSLILESASTNQTSMYLCASSQIRGSYEQYFGPGTRLTVT.